A single sample gave rise to the 12 T cell receptor beta chains below, sequenced in a study of T cells after yellow fever vaccination. Each CDR3 protein is one row after TCRdb ran MiXCR on the 5' RACE reads. This sample has some 260,000 distinct CDR3 sequences, with approximately 5.2% found just once. This specimen consisted of CD4+ T cells sorted from PBMCs, obtained on the day of the yellow fever booster vaccination. These receptors were obtained from a man aged 18 to 30 who received the YFV17D yellow fever vaccine.

Only a few counts were recorded for this clonotype. The rearrangement joins TRBV5-1 to TRBJ2-3; D assignment may be TRBD1 or TRBD2 (5 bases each). V lost 4 bases and J 3 bases, leaving 9 bases between the germline ends. This CDR3 comprises 13 residues. CDR1 and CDR2 from the germline V gene are SGHRS and YFSETQ. Here the CDR3 DNA reads TGCGCCAGCAGCCACGAGGGGACAGATACGCAGTATTTT. It codes for CASSHEGTDTQYF. The full variable domain, its missing parts supplied by reference TRBV5-1 and TRBJ2-3, is KAGVTQTPRYLIKTRGQQVTLSCSPISGHRSVSWYQQTPGQGLQFLFEYFSETQRNKGNFPGRFSGRQFSNSRSEMNVSTLELGDSALYLCASSHEGTDTQYFGPGTRLTVL.

The V gene is TRBV3-1, the J gene TRBJ2-7; a weak D match, TRBD1 (5 bases). Trimming took off 4 bases at V and 5 bases at J, with 24 bases between the two ends. Germline lookup yields CDR1 LGHDT and CDR2 YNNKEL (reference sequence). CDR3 size: 17 residues. The chain's CDR3 is CASSPTTRVRQHHEQYF. The CDR3 nucleotides read TGTGCCAGCAGCCCCACCACCCGTGTCCGACAGCATCACGAGCAGTACTTC.

This clonotype was seen more than once but under ten times. V usage is TRBV12-3 or TRBV12-4 and J usage is TRBJ2-1; weak D call: TRBD2 (6 bases). The ends were cut back, 6 bases at V and 7 bases at J, with 10 bases in the middle. This CDR3 is 12 amino acids long. This CDR3 is CASRSGRNEQFF. The CDR3 DNA reads TGTGCCAGCAGATCAGGGAGGAATGAGCAGTTCTTC.

The chain employs TRBV3-1 and TRBJ2-3; D perhaps matches TRBD2 (7 bases). Germline CDR1 and CDR2: LGHDT and YNNKEL (reference sequence). The CDR3 covers 15 residues. V was clipped by 4 bases and J by 3 bases, with 14 bases between them. This CDR3 is CASSLRGAHTDTQYF. The CDR3 DNA follows: TGTGCCAGCAGCCTCCGGGGGGCCCATACAGATACGCAGTATTTT.

This clonotype has just a few counts. DNA of the CDR3: TGTGCCATCAGCGGAGCCGGGGGAAGCACAGATACGCAGTATTTT. It specifies CAISGAGGSTDTQYF. J is TRBJ2-3 and V is TRBV10-3, with D perhaps matching TRBD2 (6 bases). The V gene's germline CDR1 is ENHRY and CDR2 SYGVKD. This CDR3 has 15 amino acids. Trimming left V 6 bases short and J 0 bases short, with 13 bases between.

This chain links TRBV6-4 with TRBJ2-7; no reliable D call. Trimming pared 8 bases from V and 0 bases from J, leaving 14 bases between. Per the germline V gene, CDR1 is MRHNA and CDR2 is SNTAGT. This CDR3 has 14 residues. DNA of the CDR3: TGTGCCAGCCGCTTAGGGAAGAGCTCCTACGAGCAGTACTTC. Translating gives CASRLGKSSYEQYF.

This clonotype was detected ten times or more. This chain links TRBV11-2 with TRBJ2-7; D not resolved. The CDR3 consists of 11 residues. V lost 4 bases, J lost 3 bases, and 4 bases lay in between. Germline V gene sequence: CDR1 SGHAT, CDR2 FQNNGV. The CDR3 spells CASSSFYEQYF. Here the CDR3 DNA reads TGTGCCAGCAGCTCATTCTACGAGCAGTACTTC.

This clonotype turned up a few times. The rearrangement uses TRBV7-9 and TRBJ2-5, with D possibly matching TRBD2 (5 bases). Per the germline V gene, CDR1 is SEHNR and CDR2 is FQNEAQ (reference sequence). The germline V and J ends were trimmed by 6 bases and 5 bases, with 22 bases remaining between them. CDR3 length: 16 amino acids. The CDR3 spells CASSHTRASHRETQYF. The CDR3 region has the DNA TGTGCCAGCAGTCATACGCGGGCTAGCCATCGCGAGACCCAGTACTTC.

V and J are TRBV24-1 and TRBJ2-5; D is perhaps TRBD2 (5 bases). The CDR3 totals 13 residues. V lost 7 bases and J 3 bases, leaving 11 bases between the germline ends. CDR1 and CDR2 (germline): KGHDR, SFDVKD. The CDR3 sequence: CATSGWREETQYF. Written as DNA, the CDR3 is TGTGCCACCAGCGGGTGGCGGGAAGAGACCCAGTACTTC.

This clonotype was seen many times. This rearrangement joins TRBV12-3 or TRBV12-4 to TRBJ2-2, with D possibly TRBD2 on 7 matching bases. The CDR3 runs to 14 residues. V gave up 3 bases and J gave up 7 bases, with 12 bases separating them. The CDR3 sequence is CASSLGGRGGELFF. The CDR3 DNA sequence: TGTGCCAGCAGTTTGGGGGGGCGAGGCGGGGAGCTGTTTTTT.

This clonotype was recorded many times. The V call is TRBV12-3 or TRBV12-4, the J call TRBJ1-1; no firm D call. The CDR3 spans 16 residues. V was shortened by 3 bases and J by 5 bases, with 19 bases between the two germline ends. The CDR3 spells CASSFTGARRGTEAFF. CDR3 sequence (DNA): TGTGCCAGCAGTTTCACGGGCGCACGCCGAGGTACTGAAGCTTTCTTT.

This clonotype has just a few counts. The rearrangement joins TRBV4-2 to TRBJ2-3; either TRBD1 or TRBD2 may fit D (5 bases each). Germline V lookup: CDR1 LGHNA, CDR2 YNFKEQ. The germline V and J ends were trimmed by 4 bases and 0 bases, with 14 bases remaining between them. CDR3 length: 16 residues. CDR3 protein: CASSRPGPVSTDTQYF. Here the CDR3 DNA reads TGTGCCAGCAGCCGCCCGGGGCCGGTCAGCACAGATACGCAGTATTTT.